The present TCR beta chain was sequenced within a study of T-cell reconstitution after alpha-beta-depleted transplantation in children. Study results and caveats: TCRbeta diversity was high at day 60 in some patients (a result of surviving recipient T cells and thymic progenitors). Newly produced T cells mostly accounted for T-cell counts and diversity one year post-transplant. At around two months after transplant, the alpha-beta T cells were reportedly derived from several hundred expanded clones that came from non-depleted graft cells.

CDR1 and CDR2 (germline): KGHDR, SFDVKD. The CDR3 extends over 17 amino acids. V dropped 4 bases and J dropped 6; count of bases not matched to a gene: 7. As for this clonotype: Its specificity is not known.

Molecular barcoding with unique molecular identifiers was used for the TCRbeta library. TCRdb re-called the PCR reads with MiXCR, one entry per CDR3 protein. The table records hundreds of thousands of distinct CDR3 sequences, 15% to 20% of them present only once. The material sequenced was PBMCs, mostly from graft donor cells, taken 360 days after TCRalphabeta/CD19-depleted stem cell transplant. This receptor was identified in a boy in the first two years of life who had a stem cell transplant for Wiskott-Aldrich syndrome, so the T cells may come from the graft donor. This chain joins TRBV24-1 and TRBJ2-3; 15 nucleotides agree with TRBD2. Here the CDR3 DNA reads TGTGCCACCAGTGACCGGACTAGCGGGGGGGCAGGGGATACGCAGTATTTT. As protein: CATSDRTSGGAGDTQYF.